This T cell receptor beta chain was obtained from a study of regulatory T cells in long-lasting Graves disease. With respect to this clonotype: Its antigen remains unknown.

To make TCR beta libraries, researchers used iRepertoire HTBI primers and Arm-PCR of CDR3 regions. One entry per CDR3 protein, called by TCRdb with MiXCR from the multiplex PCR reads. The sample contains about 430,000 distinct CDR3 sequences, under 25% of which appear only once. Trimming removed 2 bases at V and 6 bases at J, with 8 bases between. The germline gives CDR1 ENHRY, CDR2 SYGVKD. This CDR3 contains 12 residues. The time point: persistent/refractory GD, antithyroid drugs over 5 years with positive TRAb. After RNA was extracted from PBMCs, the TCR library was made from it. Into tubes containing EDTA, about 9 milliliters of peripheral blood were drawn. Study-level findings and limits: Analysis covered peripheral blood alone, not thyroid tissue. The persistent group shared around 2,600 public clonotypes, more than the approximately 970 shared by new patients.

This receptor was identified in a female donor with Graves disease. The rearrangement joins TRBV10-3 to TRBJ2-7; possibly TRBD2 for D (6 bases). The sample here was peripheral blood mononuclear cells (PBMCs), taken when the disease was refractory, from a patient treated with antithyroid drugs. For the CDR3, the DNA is TGTGCCATCAGTGAGAGGAGGGCCGAGCAGTACTTC. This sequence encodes CAISERRAEQYF.